This T cell receptor beta chain is from a study of response to subunit inactivated influenza vaccine. The study, taken as a whole, reports: New T cells are recruited in small numbers by each seasonal influenza vaccination, according to the authors' suggestion.

Each CDR3 protein gets one entry after TCRdb re-called the RT-PCR reads with MiXCR. The sample records about 480,000 distinct CDR3 sequences, 11% being singletons. To note about this clonotype: The antigen remains unidentified.

The V gene lost 5 bases and the J gene lost 6 bases, with 14 bases spanning the gap. There are 14 residues in the CDR3. Per germline, CDR1 DFQATT and CDR2 SNEGSKA (reference sequence). This TCR was sampled from a man aged 45 to 65 who received an inactivated influenza vaccine. The sample in question was PBMCs from blood, obtained more than 35 days after vaccination. The chain uses TRBV20-1 and TRBJ1-6; D uncertain. The CDR3 loop is CSARASSINSPLHF. Written as DNA, the CDR3 is TGCAGTGCTCGGGCCAGCAGCATTAATTCACCCCTCCACTTT.